A selection of T cell receptor beta chains follows, all from one sample in a study of early stage breast cancer tumors. Assay: immunoSEQ multiplex PCR; the TCRdb copy retains only in-frame clones and omits some. The sample records 25,000 to 30,000 clones, approximately 75% being singletons. The source material was blood. The receptors originated from a person aged 50-59 years with breast cancer. The CDR3 runs from the conserved cysteine through the conserved F or W. A D gene is named only where the DNA matches it firmly.

d_gene | j_gene | len | v_gene | CDR3aa
TRBD2 | TRBJ2-3 | 16 | TRBV18 | CASSPWTSGSADTQYF
TRBD1 | TRBJ1-1 | 17 | TRBV2 | CASTGLRGRTMNTEAFF
TRBD1 | TRBJ1-6 | 15 | TRBV7-2 | CASSLVGQINSPLHF
. | TRBJ2-1 | 14 | TRBV7-9 | CASSSFSPGNEQFF
TRBD2 | TRBJ2-1 | 14 | TRBV9 | CASSVPGLVNEQFF
TRBD2 | TRBJ2-2 | 16 | TRBV11-3 | CASSPGLAANTGELFF
. | TRBJ2-3 | 15 | TRBV6-6 | CASSSGQGFTDTQYF
. | TRBJ1-1 | 12 | TRBV5-1 | CASGRVNTEAFF
. | TRBJ2-1 | 15 | TRBV15 | CATSIGREVYNEQFF
TRBD2 | TRBJ2-1 | 16 | TRBV30 | CAWSASGLAGVSEQFF
. | TRBJ2-5 | 12 | TRBV15 | CATSRVGETQYF
TRBD2 | TRBJ2-3 | 16 | TRBV5-1 | CASSLGKAGGTDTQYF
. | TRBJ1-1 | 13 | TRBV7-9 | CASSQTANTEAFF
TRBD2 | TRBJ2-7 | 15 | TRBV7-2 | CASSLGGLAGAEQYF
. | TRBJ2-1 | 16 | TRBV5-8 | CASSLPGGGARGEQFF
. | TRBJ1-2 | 13 | TRBV2 | CASIQQGGHGYTF
TRBD2 | TRBJ2-1 | 15 | TRBV14 | CASSQPSGRSYEQFF
TRBD1 | TRBJ1-5 | 18 | TRBV5-1 | CASSPGDRGGFSNQPQHF
. | TRBJ2-1 | 14 | TRBV6-5 | CASSYVARADEQFF
TRBD2 | TRBJ2-3 | 14 | TRBV5-1 | CASSGGGRSDTQYF
TRBD1 | TRBJ1-1 | 15 | TRBV27 | CASSSGGQVNTEAFF
. | TRBJ2-3 | 15 | TRBV9 | CASSVVSGAADTQYF
TRBD2 | TRBJ2-5 | 15 | TRBV5-4 | CASSVGLAEQETQYF
. | TRBJ2-1 | 14 | TRBV7-7 | CASIPDEPAGEQFF
. | TRBJ2-7 | 15 | TRBV4-3 | CASSQLYMAGSEQYF
. | TRBJ2-7 | 12 | TRBV6-1 | CASSIQAYEQYF
TRBD1 | TRBJ2-2 | 15 | TRBV6-5 | CASRTGTGVTGELFF